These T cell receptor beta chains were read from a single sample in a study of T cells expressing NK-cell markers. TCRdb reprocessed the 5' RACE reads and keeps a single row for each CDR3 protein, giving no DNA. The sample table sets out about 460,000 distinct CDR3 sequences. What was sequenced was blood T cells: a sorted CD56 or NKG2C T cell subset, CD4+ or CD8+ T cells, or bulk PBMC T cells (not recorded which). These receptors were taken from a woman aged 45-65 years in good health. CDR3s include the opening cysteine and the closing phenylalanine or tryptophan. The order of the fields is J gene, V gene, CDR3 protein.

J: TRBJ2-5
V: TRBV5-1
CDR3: CASKMTGVGETQYF

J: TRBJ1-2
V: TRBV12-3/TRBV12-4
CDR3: CASSKQGPNYGYTF

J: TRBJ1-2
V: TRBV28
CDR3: CASSLRQGAGGYTF

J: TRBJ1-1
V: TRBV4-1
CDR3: CASSQIGISQGALNTEAFF

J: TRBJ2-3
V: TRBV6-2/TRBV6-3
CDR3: CASRATEGAGDTQYF

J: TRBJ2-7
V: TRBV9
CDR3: CASSHSRDGEQYF

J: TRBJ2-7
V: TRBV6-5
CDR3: CASRPTSGITYEQYF

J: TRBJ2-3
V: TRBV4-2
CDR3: CASRWEAKGTDTQYF

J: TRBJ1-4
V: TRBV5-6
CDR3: CASSVRTGANEKLFF

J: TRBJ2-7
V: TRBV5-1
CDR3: CASSRGGPRYEQYF

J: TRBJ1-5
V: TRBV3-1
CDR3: CASSQDLGANQPQHF

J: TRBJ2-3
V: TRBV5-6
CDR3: CASIGRSTDTQYF

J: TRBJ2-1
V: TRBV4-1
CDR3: CASSQDSLRGPTGSSSYNEQFF

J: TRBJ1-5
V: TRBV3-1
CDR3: CASSHSLGGAKPQHF

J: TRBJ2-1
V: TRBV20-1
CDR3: CSARLGLAGGRLYNEQFF

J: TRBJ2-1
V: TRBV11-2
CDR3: CASSSTSGRYEQFF

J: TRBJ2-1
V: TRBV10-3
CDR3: CAMGLAGNEQFF

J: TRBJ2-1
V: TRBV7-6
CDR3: CASSSLGGKVSQFF

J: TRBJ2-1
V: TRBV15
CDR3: CATSRVDRGSLNEQFF

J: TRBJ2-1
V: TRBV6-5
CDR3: CASSFRGAQDEQFF

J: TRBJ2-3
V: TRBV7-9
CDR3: CASSLRKQGSLSTDTQYF

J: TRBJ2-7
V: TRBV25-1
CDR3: CASSEYGKNEQYF

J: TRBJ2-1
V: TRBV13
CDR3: CASSLQVGQGYNEQFF

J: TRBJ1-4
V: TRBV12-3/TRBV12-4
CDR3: CASSWSGGAVEKLFF

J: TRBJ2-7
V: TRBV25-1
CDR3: CASSEWGQLGEQYF

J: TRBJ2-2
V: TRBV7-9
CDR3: CASISVTGELFF

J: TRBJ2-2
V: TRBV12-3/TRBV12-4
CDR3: CASRGGLNTGELFF

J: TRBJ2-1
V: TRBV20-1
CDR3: CSASGVGSYNEQFF

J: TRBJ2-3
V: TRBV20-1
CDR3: CTVAVITSTDTQYF

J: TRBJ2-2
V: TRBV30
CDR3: CAWSAPGLVTGELFF

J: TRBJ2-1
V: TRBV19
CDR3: CASRVLAGGHEQFF

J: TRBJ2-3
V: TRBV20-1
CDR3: CSAEREGTDTQYF

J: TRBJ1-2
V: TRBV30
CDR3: CAWIPGRNAVHGYTF

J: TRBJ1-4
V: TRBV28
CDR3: CASTGNEKLFF

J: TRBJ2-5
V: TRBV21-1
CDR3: CASSMRRDRGKFRETQYF

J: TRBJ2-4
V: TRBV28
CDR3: CASSWGLAGVGNIQYF

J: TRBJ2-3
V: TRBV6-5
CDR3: CASSRVGSNTDTQYF

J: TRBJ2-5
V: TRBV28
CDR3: CASSKDRGGTETQYF

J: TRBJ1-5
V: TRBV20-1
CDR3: CSARRPHPNQPQHF

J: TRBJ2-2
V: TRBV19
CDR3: CASSIMDRANTGELFF

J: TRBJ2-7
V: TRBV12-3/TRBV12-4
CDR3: CASSRSGPYEQYF

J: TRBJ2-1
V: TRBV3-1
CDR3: CASSQDLAVGNEQFF

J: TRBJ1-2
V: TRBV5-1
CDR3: CASSPGLEAQGYTF

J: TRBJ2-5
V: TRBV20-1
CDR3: CSASDDRGSETQYF